The next 10 T cell receptor beta chains were all read from a single sample in a study of cytomegalovirus exposure and HLA in healthy donors. The primer mix had 60 Vbeta and 13 Jbeta primers. Repertoires were generated with immunoSEQ multiplex PCR, while TCRdb's copy carries only in-frame clones and drops some. The sample totals 100,000 to 150,000 clones; its top ten clones hold 2.5% to 3%. Specimen: PBMCs. The receptors stem from a man aged 25-45 years in good health and CMV-seronegative.

The chain links TRBV6-5 to TRBJ2-2, with a possible D match to TRBD2 (5 bases). Germline values: CDR1 MNHEY, CDR2 SVGAGI. V lost 0 bases, J lost 6 bases, and 14 bases lay in between. The CDR3 extends over 16 amino acids. The CDR3 DNA sequence: TGTGCCAGCAGTTACTCGACGACGGGGATAGCCGGGGAGCTGTTTTTT. Translating gives CASSYSTTGIAGELFF.

This rearrangement joins TRBV6-1 to TRBJ1-6, with a possible D match to TRBD1 (5 bases). The germline V gene encodes CDR1 MNHNS and CDR2 SASEGT. V was trimmed by 4 bases and J by 2 bases, leaving 6 bases between them. This CDR3 has 14 residues. In nucleotides, the CDR3 is TGTGCCAGCAGTGCAGGGCCCTATAATTCACCCCTCCACTTT. Protein product: CASSAGPYNSPLHF.

The chain uses TRBV27 and TRBJ1-5, with a weak D call TRBD1 (5 bases). The CDR3 sequence is 13 residues long. CDR1 and CDR2 (germline): MNHEY, SMNVEV (reference sequence). V lost 3 bases to trimming and J lost 7 bases, with 10 bases between them. The CDR3, as DNA: TGTGCCAGCAGTTTCAACCAGGGCCAGCCCCAGCATTTT. Amino acid sequence: CASSFNQGQPQHF.

The CDR3 reads CAIKAHSSNTGELFF. Written as DNA, the CDR3 is TGTGCCATCAAGGCTCACAGCTCGAACACCGGGGAGCTGTTTTTT. The rearrangement joins TRBV10-3 to TRBJ2-2; D ambiguous. With 7 bases removed from V and 0 bases from J, the gap between germline ends came to 12 bases. This CDR3 has 15 amino acids. Germline CDR1 ENHRY, CDR2 SYGVKD.

V and J are TRBV18 and TRBJ2-7; 7 positions agree with TRBD2. The V gene end was trimmed by 2 bases and the J gene end by 3 bases; junction bases not matched to a gene: 4. Germline V gene data show CDR1 as KGHSH and CDR2 as LQKENI. The CDR3 is made up of 14 amino acids. CDR3 in DNA: TGTGCCAGCTCACCATCGAGCGGGGACTACGAGCAGTACTTC. It is translated as CASSPSSGDYEQYF.

V and J are TRBV18 and TRBJ2-2; TRBD2 agrees at 9 bases. Germline V gene data show CDR1 as KGHSH and CDR2 as LQKENI. The CDR3 loop spans 16 amino acids. Trimming removed 1 base from V and 5 bases from J; junction bases left unmatched: 5. The CDR3 here is CASSPLASGITGELFF. For the CDR3, the DNA is TGTGCCAGCTCACCACTGGCTAGCGGGATTACCGGGGAGCTGTTTTTT. Supplemented by reference TRBV18 and TRBJ2-2, the full variable domain reads NAGVMQNPRHLVRRRGQEARLRCSPMKGHSHVYWYRQLPEEGLKFMVYLQKENIIDESGMPKERFSAEFPKEGPSILRIQQVVRGDSAAYFCASSPLASGITGELFFGEGSRLTVL.

The chain joins TRBV5-6 to TRBJ2-1; TRBD1 matches 8 bases. The V gene end was trimmed by 3 bases and the J gene end by 3 bases; junction bases not matched to a gene: 8. CDR3 length: 16 residues. Germline CDR1 and CDR2: SGHDT and YYEEEE. The CDR3 here is CASSYRDRTLYNEQFF. CDR3 DNA: TGTGCCAGCAGCTATCGGGACAGGACCCTCTACAATGAGCAGTTCTTC.

This rearrangement joins TRBV28 to TRBJ2-6; D not certain. Trimming stripped 5 bases from V and 4 bases from J, with 9 bases between. Germline assignment: CDR1 MDHEN and CDR2 SYDVKM. The CDR3 runs to 14 residues. The CDR3 is CASSPTKGANVLTF. The CDR3 nucleotides read TGTGCCAGCAGTCCGACAAAAGGGGCCAACGTCCTGACTTTC.

The rearrangement uses TRBV27 and TRBJ2-3, with 8 bases lining up with TRBD1. The CDR3 consists of 17 residues. From germline, CDR1 is MNHEY and CDR2 SMNVEV (reference sequence). Unmatched junction bases numbered 10, after V lost 2 bases and J lost 3 bases. In DNA, the CDR3 is TGTGCCAGCAGTTTACAAAGGGGACAGGCCACAACAGATACGCAGTATTTT. It translates to CASSLQRGQATTDTQYF.

This chain uses TRBV6-4 with TRBJ2-6; D remains ambiguous. This CDR3 is 14 amino acids long. In germline, CDR1 is MRHNA, CDR2 SNTAGT. Trimming removed 8 bases from V and 0 bases from J, with 8 bases in between. The CDR3 bases are TGTGCCAGCGCCGACACCTCTGGGGCCAACGTCCTGACTTTC. It codes for CASADTSGANVLTF.